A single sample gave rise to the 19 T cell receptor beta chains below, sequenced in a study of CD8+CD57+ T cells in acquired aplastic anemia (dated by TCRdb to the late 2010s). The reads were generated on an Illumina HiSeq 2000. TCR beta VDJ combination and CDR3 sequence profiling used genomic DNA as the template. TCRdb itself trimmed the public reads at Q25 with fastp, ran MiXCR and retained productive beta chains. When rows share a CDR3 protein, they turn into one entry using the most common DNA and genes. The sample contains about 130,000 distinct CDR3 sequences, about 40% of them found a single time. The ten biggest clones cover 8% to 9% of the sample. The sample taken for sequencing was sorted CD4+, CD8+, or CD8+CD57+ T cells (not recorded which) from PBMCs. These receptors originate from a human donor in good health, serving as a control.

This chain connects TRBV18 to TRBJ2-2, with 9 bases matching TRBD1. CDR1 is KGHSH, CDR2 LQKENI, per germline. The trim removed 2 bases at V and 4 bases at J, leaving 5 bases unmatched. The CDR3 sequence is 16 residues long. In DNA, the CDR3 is TGTGCCAGCTCACCAAACAGGGGGCGAAGCACCGGGGAGCTGTTTTTT. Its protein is CASSPNRGRSTGELFF.

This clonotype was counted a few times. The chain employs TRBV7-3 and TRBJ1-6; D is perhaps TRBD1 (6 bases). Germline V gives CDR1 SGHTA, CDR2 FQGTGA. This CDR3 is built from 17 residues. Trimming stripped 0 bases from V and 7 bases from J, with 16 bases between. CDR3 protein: CASSLTWGAAGNSPLHF. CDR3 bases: TGTGCCAGCAGCTTAACGTGGGGGGCTGCAGGAAATTCACCCCTCCACTTT. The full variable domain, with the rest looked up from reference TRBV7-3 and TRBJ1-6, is GAGVSQTPSNKVTEKGKYVELRCDPISGHTALYWYRQSLGQGPEFLIYFQGTGAADDSGLPNDRFFAVRPEGSVSTLKIQRTERGDSAVYLCASSLTWGAAGNSPLHFGNGTRLTVT.

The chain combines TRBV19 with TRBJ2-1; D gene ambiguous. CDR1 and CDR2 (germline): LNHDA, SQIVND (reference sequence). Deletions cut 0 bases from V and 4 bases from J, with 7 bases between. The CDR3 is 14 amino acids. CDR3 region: CASSIDKEYNEQFF. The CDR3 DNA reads TGTGCCAGTAGTATAGATAAAGAGTACAATGAGCAGTTCTTC.

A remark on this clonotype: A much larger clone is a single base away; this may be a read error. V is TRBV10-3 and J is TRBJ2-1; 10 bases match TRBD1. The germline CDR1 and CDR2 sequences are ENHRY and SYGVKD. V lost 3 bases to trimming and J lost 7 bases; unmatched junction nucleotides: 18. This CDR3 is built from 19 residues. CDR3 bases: TGTGCCATCAGTGACCCAACCAACTGGGACAGGGGTTTCGGAAATGAGCAGTTCTTC. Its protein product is CAISDPTNWDRGFGNEQFF.

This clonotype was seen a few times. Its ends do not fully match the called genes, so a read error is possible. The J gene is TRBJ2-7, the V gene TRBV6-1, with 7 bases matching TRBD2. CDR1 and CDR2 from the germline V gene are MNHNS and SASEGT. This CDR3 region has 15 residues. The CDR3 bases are TGTGCCAGCAGCCCCTCGGCGGGGGAAACCTACGAGCAGTGCTTC. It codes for CASSPSAGETYEQCF.

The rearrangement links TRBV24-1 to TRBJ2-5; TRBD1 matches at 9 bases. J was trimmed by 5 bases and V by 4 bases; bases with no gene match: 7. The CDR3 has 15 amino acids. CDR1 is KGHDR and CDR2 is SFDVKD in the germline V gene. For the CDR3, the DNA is TGTGCCACCAGTGACCCGGGACAGGGAGGGGAGACCCAGTACTTC. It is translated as CATSDPGQGGETQYF.

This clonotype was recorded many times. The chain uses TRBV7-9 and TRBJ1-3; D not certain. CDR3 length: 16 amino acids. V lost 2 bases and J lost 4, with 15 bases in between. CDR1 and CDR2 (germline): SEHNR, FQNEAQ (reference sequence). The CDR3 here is CASSLKPAGQGNTIYF. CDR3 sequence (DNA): TGTGCCAGCAGCTTAAAGCCGGCAGGCCAAGGAAACACCATATATTTT.

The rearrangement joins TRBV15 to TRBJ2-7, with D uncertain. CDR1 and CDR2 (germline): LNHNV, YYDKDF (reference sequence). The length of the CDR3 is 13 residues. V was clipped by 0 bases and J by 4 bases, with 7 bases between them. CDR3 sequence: CATSRELEYEQYF. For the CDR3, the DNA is TGTGCCACCAGCAGAGAGTTGGAGTACGAGCAGTACTTC.

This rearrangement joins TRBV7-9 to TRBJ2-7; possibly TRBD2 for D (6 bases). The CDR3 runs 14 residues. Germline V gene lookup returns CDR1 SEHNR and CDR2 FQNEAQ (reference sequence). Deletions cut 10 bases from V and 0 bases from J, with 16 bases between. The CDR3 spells CATGGGAGSYEQYF. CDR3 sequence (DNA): TGTGCCACCGGCGGAGGAGCGGGCTCCTACGAGCAGTACTTC.

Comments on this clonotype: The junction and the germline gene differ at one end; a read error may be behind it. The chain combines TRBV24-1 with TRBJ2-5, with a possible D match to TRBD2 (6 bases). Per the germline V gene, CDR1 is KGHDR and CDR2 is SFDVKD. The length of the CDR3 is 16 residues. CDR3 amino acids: CASSLSPGLGQETQYF. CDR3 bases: TGTGCCAGCAGTTTATCCCCGGGACTCGGACAAGAGACCCAGTACTTC.

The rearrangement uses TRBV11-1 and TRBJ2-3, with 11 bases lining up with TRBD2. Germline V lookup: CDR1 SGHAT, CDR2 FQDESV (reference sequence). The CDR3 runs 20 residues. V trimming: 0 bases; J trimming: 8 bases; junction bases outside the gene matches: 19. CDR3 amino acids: CASSLAWSSGRAAGGGTQYF. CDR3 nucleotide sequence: TGTGCCAGCAGCTTAGCGTGGAGTAGCGGGAGGGCCGCTGGTGGGGGTACGCAGTATTTT.

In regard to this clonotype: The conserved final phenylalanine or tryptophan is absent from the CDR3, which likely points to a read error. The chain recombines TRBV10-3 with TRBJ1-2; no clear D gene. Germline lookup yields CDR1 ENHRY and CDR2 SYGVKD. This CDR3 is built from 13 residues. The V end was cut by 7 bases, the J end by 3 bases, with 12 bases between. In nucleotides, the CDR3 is TGTGCCATCAAACCGGACGAAGACTATGGCTACACCATC. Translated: CAIKPDEDYGYTI.

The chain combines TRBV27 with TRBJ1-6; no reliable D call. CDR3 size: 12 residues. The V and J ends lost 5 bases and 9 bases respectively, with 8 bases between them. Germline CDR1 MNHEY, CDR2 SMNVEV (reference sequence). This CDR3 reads CASSERGSPLHF. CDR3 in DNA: TGTGCCAGCAGTGAACGGGGTTCACCCCTCCACTTT.

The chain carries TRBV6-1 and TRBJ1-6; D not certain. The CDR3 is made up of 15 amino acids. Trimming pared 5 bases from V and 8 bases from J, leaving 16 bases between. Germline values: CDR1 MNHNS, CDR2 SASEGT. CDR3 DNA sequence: TGTGCCAGCAGTAAGTCAAGGGAGAGTTATTCACCCCTCCACTTT. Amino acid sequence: CASSKSRESYSPLHF.

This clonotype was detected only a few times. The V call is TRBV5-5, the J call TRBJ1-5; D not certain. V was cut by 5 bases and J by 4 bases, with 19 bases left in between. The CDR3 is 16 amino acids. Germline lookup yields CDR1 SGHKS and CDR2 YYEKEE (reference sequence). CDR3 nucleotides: TGTGCCAGCAGTATAACTAAAAGGGCAGGAAATCAGCCCCAGCATTTT. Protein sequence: CASSITKRAGNQPQHF.

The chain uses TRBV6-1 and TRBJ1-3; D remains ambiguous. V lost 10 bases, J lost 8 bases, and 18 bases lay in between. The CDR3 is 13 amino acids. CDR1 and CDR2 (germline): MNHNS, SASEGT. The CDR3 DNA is TGTGCCACCACACTTAGGCTGGAGGACACCATATATTTT. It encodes CATTLRLEDTIYF.

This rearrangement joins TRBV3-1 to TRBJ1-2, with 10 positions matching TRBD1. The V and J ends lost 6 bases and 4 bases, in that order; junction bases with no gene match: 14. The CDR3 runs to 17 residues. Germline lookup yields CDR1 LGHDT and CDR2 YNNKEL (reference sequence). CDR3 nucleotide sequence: TGTGCCAGCAGTCAGAGGCGGACAGGGGGTTTTGGCTATGGCTACACCTTC. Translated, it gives CASSQRRTGGFGYGYTF.

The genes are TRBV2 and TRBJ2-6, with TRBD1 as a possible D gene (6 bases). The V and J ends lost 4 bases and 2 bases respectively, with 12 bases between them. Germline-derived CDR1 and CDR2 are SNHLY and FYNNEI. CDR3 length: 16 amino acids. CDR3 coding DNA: TGTGCCAGCAGTGGACAGGCCTTGACTGGGGCCAACGTCCTGACTTTC. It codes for CASSGQALTGANVLTF.

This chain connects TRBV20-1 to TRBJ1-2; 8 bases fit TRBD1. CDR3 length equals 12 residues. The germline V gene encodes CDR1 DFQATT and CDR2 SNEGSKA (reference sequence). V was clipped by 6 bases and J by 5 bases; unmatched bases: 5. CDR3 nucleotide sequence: TGCAGTGCAGACAGGGGAGTATATGGCTACACCTTC. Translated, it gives CSADRGVYGYTF.